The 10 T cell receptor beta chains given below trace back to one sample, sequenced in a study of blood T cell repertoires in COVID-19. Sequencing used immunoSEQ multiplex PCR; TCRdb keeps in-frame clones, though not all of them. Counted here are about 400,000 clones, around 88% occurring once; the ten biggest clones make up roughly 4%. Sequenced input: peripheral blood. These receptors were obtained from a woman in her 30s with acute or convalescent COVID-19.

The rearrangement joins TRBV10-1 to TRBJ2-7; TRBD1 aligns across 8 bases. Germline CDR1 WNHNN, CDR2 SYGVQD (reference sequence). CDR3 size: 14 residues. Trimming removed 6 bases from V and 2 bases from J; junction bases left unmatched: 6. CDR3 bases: TGCGCCAGCAGCCGGACAGGGAGAGCCTACGAGCAGTACTTC. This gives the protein CASSRTGRAYEQYF.

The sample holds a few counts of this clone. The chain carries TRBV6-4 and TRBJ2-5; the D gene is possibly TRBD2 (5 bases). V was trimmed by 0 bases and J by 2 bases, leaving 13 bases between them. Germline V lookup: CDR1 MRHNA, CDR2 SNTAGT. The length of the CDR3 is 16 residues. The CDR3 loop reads CASSDSISQRQETQYF. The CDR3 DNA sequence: TGTGCCAGCAGTGACTCGATTAGTCAGCGGCAAGAGACCCAGTACTTC.

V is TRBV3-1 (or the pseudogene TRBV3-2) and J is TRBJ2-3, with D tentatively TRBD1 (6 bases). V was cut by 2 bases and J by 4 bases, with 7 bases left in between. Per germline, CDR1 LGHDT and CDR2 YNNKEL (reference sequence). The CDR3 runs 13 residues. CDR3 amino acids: CASSQTGSDTQYF. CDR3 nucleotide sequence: TGTGCCAGCAGCCAAACAGGGTCAGATACGCAGTATTTT.

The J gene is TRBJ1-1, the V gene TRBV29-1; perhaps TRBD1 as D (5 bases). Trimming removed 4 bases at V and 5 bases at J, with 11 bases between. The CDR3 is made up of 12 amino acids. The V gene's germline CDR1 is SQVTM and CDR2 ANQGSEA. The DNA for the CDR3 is TGCAGCGTTGGGGGGGTACGGACTGAAGCTTTCTTT. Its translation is CSVGGVRTEAFF.

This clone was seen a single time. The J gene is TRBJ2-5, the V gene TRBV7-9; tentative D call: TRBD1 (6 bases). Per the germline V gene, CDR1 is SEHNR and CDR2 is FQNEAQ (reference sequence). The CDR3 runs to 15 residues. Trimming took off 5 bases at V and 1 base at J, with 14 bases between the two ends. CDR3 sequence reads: CASSANGQIQETQYF. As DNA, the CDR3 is TGTGCCAGCAGCGCAAACGGACAGATCCAAGAGACCCAGTACTTC.

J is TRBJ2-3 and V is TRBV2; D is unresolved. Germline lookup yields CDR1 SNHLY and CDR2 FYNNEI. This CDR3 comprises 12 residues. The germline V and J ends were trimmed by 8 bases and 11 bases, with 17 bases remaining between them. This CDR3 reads CASLLTRLGQYF. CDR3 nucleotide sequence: TGTGCCAGCCTACTGACTCGTTTAGGGCAGTATTTT.

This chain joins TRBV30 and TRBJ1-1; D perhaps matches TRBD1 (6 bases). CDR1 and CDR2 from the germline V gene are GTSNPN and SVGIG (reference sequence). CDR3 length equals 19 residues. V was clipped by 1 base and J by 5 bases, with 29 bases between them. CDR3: CAWSAHTRPGSGVETEAFF. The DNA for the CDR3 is TGTGCCTGGAGTGCCCACACTCGACCGGGATCAGGGGTAGAGACTGAAGCTTTCTTT.

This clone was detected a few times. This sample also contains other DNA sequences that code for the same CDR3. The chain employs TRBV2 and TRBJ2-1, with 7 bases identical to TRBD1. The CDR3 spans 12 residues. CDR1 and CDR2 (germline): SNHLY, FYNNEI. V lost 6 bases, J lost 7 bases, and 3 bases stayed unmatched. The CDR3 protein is CASRGQVNEQFF. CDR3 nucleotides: TGTGCCAGCAGAGGACAGGTAAATGAGCAGTTCTTC.

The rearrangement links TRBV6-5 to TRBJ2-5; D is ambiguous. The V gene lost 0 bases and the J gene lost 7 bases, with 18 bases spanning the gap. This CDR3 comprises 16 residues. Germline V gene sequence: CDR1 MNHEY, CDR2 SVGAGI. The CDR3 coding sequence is TGTGCCAGCAGTTACTCGATACGTGGCAGCCGAGGGACCCAGTACTTC. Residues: CASSYSIRGSRGTQYF.

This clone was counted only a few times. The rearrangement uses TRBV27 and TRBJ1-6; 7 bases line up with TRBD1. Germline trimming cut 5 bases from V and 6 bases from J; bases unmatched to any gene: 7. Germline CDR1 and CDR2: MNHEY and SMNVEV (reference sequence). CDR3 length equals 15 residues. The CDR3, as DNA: TGTGCCAGCAGTAAGGGGGCATTTGGTAATTCACCCCTCCACTTT. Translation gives CASSKGAFGNSPLHF.